Listed below are T cell receptor beta chains from one sample, sequenced in a study of T-cell reconstitution after alpha-beta-depleted transplantation in children. TCRdb re-called the PCR reads through MiXCR, storing one row per CDR3 protein. In the table there are hundreds of thousands of distinct CDR3 sequences, roughly 13% of which are singletons. Sequenced here: PBMCs, sampled before TCRalphabeta/CD19-depleted stem cell transplant. The source is a girl aged 2 to 10 with congenital amegakaryocytic thrombocytopenia, due to receive a stem cell transplant. Both conserved end residues are part of each CDR3. A D gene is named only where the DNA matches it firmly. Size values are once, few and many counts, or a class for expanded clones, and some rows have none.

many	NA	TRBJ2-1	TRBV5-1	TGCGCCAGCAGAGAAGGAGATAACAATGAGCAGTTCTTC	CASREGDNNEQFF
few	NA	TRBJ1-1	TRBV7-2	TGTGCCAGCAGCAACCGGGACACAGCTTTCTTT	CASSNRDTAFF
NA	TRBD1	TRBJ2-5	TRBV20-1	TGCAGTGCTAGTCGAGACAGGGGTGTTGGAGAGACCCAGTACTTC	CSASRDRGVGETQYF
many	NA	TRBJ2-3	TRBV5-1	TGCGCCAGCAGCTTGGAGGCTAACACAGATACGCAGTATTTT	CASSLEANTDTQYF
many	NA	TRBJ2-7	TRBV20-1	TGCAGTGCTAGAGGCCCCATGTTGGACTACGAGCAGTACTTC	CSARGPMLDYEQYF
many	TRBD2	TRBJ2-7	TRBV20-1	TGCAGTGCTGCCCTAGCGGGAGTTTACGAGCAGTACTTC	CSAALAGVYEQYF
many	TRBD1	TRBJ1-2	TRBV6-5	TGTGCCAGCAGTTTCCGGACAGGCGCTAACTATGGCTACACCTTC	CASSFRTGANYGYTF
NA	NA	TRBJ2-7	TRBV5-6	TGTGCCAGCAGCTTCGCCACTTTAACCTCCTACGAGCAGTACTTC	CASSFATLTSYEQYF
NA	TRBD2	TRBJ2-1	TRBV18	TGTGCCAGCTTCGGAGCGGGAGACCACAATGAGCAGTTCTTC	CASFGAGDHNEQFF
NA	TRBD2	TRBJ2-2	TRBV12-3/TRBV12-4	TGTGCCAGCAGGAGATACCCGGGACTAGCGGGAGGAGGTATCACCGGGGAGCTGTTTTTT	CASRRYPGLAGGGITGELFF
NA	NA	TRBJ2-7	TRBV7-2	TGTGCCAGCACCTGGAGGGGCGAGCAGTACTTC	CASTWRGEQYF
NA	TRBD1	TRBJ1-2	TRBV3-1	TGTGCCAGCAGCAATCTGGACAGGGGAAGGAGCGGCTACACCTTC	CASSNLDRGRSGYTF
few	NA	TRBJ2-5	TRBV6-6	TGTGCCAGCACTAGCGTACAAGAGACCCAGTACTTC	CASTSVQETQYF
NA	TRBD2	TRBJ2-1	TRBV10-3	TGTGCCATCGCTAGGCCGGGGCTAGCGGTCTACAATGAGCAGTTCTTC	CAIARPGLAVYNEQFF
many	NA	TRBJ2-2	TRBV9	TGTGCCAGCAGCCAGGGGACCAACACCGGGGAGCTGTTTTTT	CASSQGTNTGELFF
many	NA	TRBJ2-1	TRBV4-1	TGCGCCAGCAGTTACAGGGAGTCTTACAATGAGCAGTTCTTC	CASSYRESYNEQFF
many	NA	TRBJ2-7	TRBV28	TGTGCCAGCAGTTCGGACAGCTCCTACGAGCAGTACTTC	CASSSDSSYEQYF
NA	NA	TRBJ2-7	TRBV28	TGTGCCAGCAATAGGGGCTCCTACGAGCAGTACTTC	CASNRGSYEQYF
few	NA	TRBJ2-3	TRBV29-1	TGCAGCGCCTTAGAGCAGGGGATCGTCTTGGGCACAGATACGCAGTATTTT	CSALEQGIVLGTDTQYF
many	NA	TRBJ1-6	TRBV5-1	TGCGCCAGCAGCTTGCGTTCGGGCGGAGATTCACCCCTCCACTTT	CASSLRSGGDSPLHF
many	NA	TRBJ2-1	TRBV29-1	TGCAGCGCCACACACAGGGCCGGCTGGTTCTTC	CSATHRAGWFF
many	NA	TRBJ2-7	TRBV20-1	TGCAGTGCTAGAGAATGGGGCGGCAGCTCCTACGAGCAGTACTTC	CSAREWGGSSYEQYF
many	NA	TRBJ2-1	TRBV20-1	TGCAGTGCTAGAGATCTGGAGGCCGGGGTAAATGAGCAGTTCTTC	CSARDLEAGVNEQFF
NA	TRBD2	TRBJ2-7	TRBV20-1	TGCAGTGCTAGAGATCGCCTCGGGACTAGCGGGAGTCCGCAGTACTTC	CSARDRLGTSGSPQYF
many	NA	TRBJ2-3	TRBV20-1	TGCAGTGCCGCTACCGACCCGACACTTGCAGATACGCAGTATTTT	CSAATDPTLADTQYF
many	TRBD1	TRBJ1-1	TRBV24-1	TGTGCCACCAGTGACCTGACAGGGAACGCTTTCTTT	CATSDLTGNAFF
many	NA	TRBJ2-3	TRBV15	TGTGCCACCAGCAGAGATCGTTGGGATACGCAGTATTTT	CATSRDRWDTQYF
many	TRBD2	TRBJ2-7	TRBV28	TGTGCCAGCAGTACCACTAGCGGGGGAATCTACGAGCAGTACTTC	CASSTTSGGIYEQYF
NA	NA	TRBJ2-3	TRBV29-1	TGCAGCGTAGCCGTGAATTCTAGCACAGATACGCAGTATTTT	CSVAVNSSTDTQYF
few	NA	TRBJ1-1	TRBV30	TGTGCCGGAATCAGGGTTGAGGGCACTGAAGCTTTCTTT	CAGIRVEGTEAFF
many	TRBD1	TRBJ2-1	TRBV10-3	TGTGCCATCTGGGACAGGGAGGACAATGAGCAGTTCTTC	CAIWDREDNEQFF
NA	NA	TRBJ2-3	TRBV24-1	TGTGCCACGGAGGGGGCAGGCAGTTACACAGATACGCAGTATTTT	CATEGAGSYTDTQYF
few	NA	TRBJ1-3	TRBV28	TGTGCCAGCACCACAGTTGACGCCACTGGAAACACCATATATTTT	CASTTVDATGNTIYF
many	NA	TRBJ2-3	TRBV21-1	TGTGCCAGCAGTCACTACCGGGACAGATACACAGATACGCAGTATTTT	CASSHYRDRYTDTQYF
many	NA	TRBJ2-1	TRBV20-1	TGCAGTGCTGTCTCGGAGGCGAATGAGCAGTTCTTC	CSAVSEANEQFF
NA	NA	TRBJ1-3	TRBV3-1	TGTGCCAGCAGCCAAGATAGCTTCTCTGGAAACACCATATATTTT	CASSQDSFSGNTIYF
few	TRBD2	TRBJ2-2	TRBV29-1	TGCAGCGGACTAGCGCCCCAAACCGGGGAGCTGTTTTTT	CSGLAPQTGELFF